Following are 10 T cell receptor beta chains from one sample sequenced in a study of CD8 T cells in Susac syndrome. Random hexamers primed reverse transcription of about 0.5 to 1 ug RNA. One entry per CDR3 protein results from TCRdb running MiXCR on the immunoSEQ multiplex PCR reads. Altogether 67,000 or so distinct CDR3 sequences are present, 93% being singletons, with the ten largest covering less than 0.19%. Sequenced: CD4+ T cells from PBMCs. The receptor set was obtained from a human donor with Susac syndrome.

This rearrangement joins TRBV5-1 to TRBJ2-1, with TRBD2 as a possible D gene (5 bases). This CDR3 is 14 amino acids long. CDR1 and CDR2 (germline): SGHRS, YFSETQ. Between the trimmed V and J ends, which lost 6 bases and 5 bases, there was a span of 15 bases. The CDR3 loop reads CASTRDPANNEQFF. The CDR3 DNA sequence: TGCGCCAGCACACGGGATCCAGCTAACAATGAGCAGTTCTTC. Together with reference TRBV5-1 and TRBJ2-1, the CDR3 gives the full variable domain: KAGVTQTPRYLIKTRGQQVTLSCSPISGHRSVSWYQQTPGQGLQFLFEYFSETQRNKGNFPGRFSGRQFSNSRSEMNVSTLELGDSALYLCASTRDPANNEQFFGPGTRLTVL.

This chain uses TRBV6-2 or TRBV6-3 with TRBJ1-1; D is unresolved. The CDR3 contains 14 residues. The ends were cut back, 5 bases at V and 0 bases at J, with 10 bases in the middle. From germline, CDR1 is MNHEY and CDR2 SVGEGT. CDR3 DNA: TGTGCCAGCAGTGACCGGGGATTGAACACTGAAGCTTTCTTT. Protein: CASSDRGLNTEAFF.

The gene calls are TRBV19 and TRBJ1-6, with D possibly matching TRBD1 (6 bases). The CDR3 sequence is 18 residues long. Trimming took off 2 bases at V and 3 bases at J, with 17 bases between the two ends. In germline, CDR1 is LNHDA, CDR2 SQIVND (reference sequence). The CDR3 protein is CASSIFRPGTNYNSPLHF. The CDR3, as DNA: TGTGCCAGTAGTATATTCCGGCCCGGGACAAACTATAATTCACCCCTCCACTTT.

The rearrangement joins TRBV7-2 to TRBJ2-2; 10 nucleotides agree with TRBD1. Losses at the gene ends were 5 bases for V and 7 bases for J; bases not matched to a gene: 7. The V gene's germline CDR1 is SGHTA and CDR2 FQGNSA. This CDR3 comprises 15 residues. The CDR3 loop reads CASSPDRGPVGELFF. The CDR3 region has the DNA TGTGCCAGCAGCCCCGACAGGGGGCCTGTCGGGGAGCTGTTTTTT.

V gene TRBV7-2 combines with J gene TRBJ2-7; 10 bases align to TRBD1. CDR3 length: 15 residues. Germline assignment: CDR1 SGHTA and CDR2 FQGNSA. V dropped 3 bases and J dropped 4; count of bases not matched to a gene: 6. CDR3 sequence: CASSLDRGGMYEQYF. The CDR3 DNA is TGTGCCAGCAGCTTGGACAGGGGGGGAATGTACGAGCAGTACTTC.

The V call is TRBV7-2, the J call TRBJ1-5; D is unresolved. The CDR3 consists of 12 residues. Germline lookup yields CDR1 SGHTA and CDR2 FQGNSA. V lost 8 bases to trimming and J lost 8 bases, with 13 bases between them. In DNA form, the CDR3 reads TGTGCCAGCGCCCGTCTAGGGAAGCCCCAGCATTTT. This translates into CASARLGKPQHF.

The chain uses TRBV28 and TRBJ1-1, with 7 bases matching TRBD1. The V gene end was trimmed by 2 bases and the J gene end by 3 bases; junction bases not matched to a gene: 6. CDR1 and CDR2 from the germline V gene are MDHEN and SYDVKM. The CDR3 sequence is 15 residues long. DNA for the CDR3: TGTGCCAGCAGTTTACCAGGGGGAAGCGACACTGAAGCTTTCTTT. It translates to CASSLPGGSDTEAFF.

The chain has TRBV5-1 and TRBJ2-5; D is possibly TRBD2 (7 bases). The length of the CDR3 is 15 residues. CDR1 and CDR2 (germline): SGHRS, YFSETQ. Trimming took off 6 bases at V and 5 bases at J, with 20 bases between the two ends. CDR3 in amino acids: CASIPWGGLSETQYF. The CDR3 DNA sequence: TGCGCCAGCATCCCTTGGGGGGGCCTTTCGGAGACCCAGTACTTC.

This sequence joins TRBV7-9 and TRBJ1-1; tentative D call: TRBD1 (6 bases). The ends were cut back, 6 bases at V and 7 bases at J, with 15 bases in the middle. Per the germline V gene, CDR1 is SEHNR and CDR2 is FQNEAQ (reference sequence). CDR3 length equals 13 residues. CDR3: CASRNSGAGEAFF. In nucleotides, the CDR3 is TGTGCCAGCAGGAACTCAGGGGCCGGTGAAGCTTTCTTT.

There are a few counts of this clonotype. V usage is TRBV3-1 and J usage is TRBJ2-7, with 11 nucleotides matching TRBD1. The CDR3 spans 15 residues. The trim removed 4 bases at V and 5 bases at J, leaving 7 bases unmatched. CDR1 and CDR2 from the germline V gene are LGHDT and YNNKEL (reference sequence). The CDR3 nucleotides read TGTGCCAGCAGCCGAACTGGACAGGGGGCGGACGAGCAGTACTTC. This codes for CASSRTGQGADEQYF.